In this sample, the clone carrying this T cell receptor (beta chain) turned up many times. No antigen is known for it. This CDR3 has 15 residues. Per germline, CDR1 SGHTA and CDR2 FQGNSA. V was pared by 5 bases and J by 2 bases, with 6 bases of the junction left unmatched. The record originates from a study of T cell repertoires in cytomegalovirus infection. General study points: The response measured ex vivo was dominated by TCR beta clonotypes (HLA-C-restricted and CMV-specific).

A single record per CDR3 protein comes from TCRdb applying MiXCR to the reads. Of around 270,000 distinct CDR3 sequences listed, 9.1% are singletons. Sequencing used PBMCs. The chain carries TRBV7-2 and TRBJ2-5, with TRBD2 matching over 9 bases. This receptor was obtained from a human donor in good health (CMV status not recorded). Some clones in this sample may be carry-over from other donors' samples. In DNA, the CDR3 is TGTGCCAGCAGCCAACAGCGGGGGGCGCAAGAGACCCAGTACTTC. It encodes CASSQQRGAQETQYF.